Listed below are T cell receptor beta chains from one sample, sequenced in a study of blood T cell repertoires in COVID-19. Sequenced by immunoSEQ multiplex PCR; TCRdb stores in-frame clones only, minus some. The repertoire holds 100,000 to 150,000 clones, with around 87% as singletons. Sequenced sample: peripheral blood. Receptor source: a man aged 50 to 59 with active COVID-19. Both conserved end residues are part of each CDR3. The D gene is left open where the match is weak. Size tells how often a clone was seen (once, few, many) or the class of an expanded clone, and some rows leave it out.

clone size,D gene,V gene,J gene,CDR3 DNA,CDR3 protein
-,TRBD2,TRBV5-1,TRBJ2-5,TGCGCCAGCACCCAGACTAGCGGGGGGTTTGGGACCCAGTACTTC,CASTQTSGGFGTQYF
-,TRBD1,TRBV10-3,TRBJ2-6,TGTGCCATCAGGGAAGACAGGGGAGCGGTCGGGGCCAACGTCCTGACTTTC,CAIREDRGAVGANVLTF
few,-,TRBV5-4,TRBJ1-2,TGTGCCACCGGACATGACTCCAACTATGGCTACACCTTC,CATGHDSNYGYTF
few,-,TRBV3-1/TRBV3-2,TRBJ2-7,TGTGCCAGCAGCCAAGTGAGATTGTCTACCCACGAGCAGTACTTC,CASSQVRLSTHEQYF
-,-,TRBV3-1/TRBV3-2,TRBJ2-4,TGTGCCAGCAGCCAGGGGCAGGGAAACATTCAGTACTTC,CASSQGQGNIQYF
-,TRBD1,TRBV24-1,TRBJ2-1,TGTGCCACCAGTGGCAGGGGGACAGGATCTTCCAATGAGCAGTTCTTC,CATSGRGTGSSNEQFF
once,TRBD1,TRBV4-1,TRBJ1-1,TGCGCCAGCAGCCAACGGGACAGGGGTAACACTGAAGCTTTCTTT,CASSQRDRGNTEAFF
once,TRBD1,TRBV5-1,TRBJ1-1,TGCGCCAGCAGCCCCTGGGACAGTTCGAACACTGAAGCTTTCTTT,CASSPWDSSNTEAFF
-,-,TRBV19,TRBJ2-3,TGTGCCAGTAGTCCCCGGGACTTCTACACAGATACGCAGTATTTT,CASSPRDFYTDTQYF
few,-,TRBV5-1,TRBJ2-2,TGCGCCAGCAGAAACGGGTTGAACACCGGGGAGCTGTTTTTT,CASRNGLNTGELFF